The clone carrying this T cell receptor beta chain has just a few counts. Its antigen is unknown. TCRdb re-analysed the 5' RACE reads in MiXCR, keeping a single row per CDR3 protein. The sample shows fewer than 200,000 distinct CDR3 sequences, 10% to 15% of them seen only once. The data were taken from a study of T-cell memory formation after mild COVID-19. Background on the study: In these data, TCR clusters were largely donor specific. Study conclusions and caveats: Later expanders leaned CD4+, whereas day 15 to 85 contracting clones were balanced CD4/CD8. Contracting CD4+ clones sat mainly in CM and EM; CD8+ in EMRA. Unconfirmed was the SARS-CoV-2 specificity of second-wave clones that peaked on day 37.

This sequence originates from a young man who had mild COVID-19 (a few samples of this study predate the infection). Cell type and time point are not known. The specimen sequenced was PBMCs or a T cell subset sorted from them (not recorded which).

This chain's CDR3 is CASSLGIRNTEAFF. The CDR3, as DNA: TGTGCCAGCAGCTTAGGCATAAGGAACACTGAAGCTTTCTTT. The rearrangement joins TRBV7-8 to TRBJ1-1; D is ambiguous. Trimming removed 1 base from V and 1 base from J, with 7 bases in between. The CDR3 runs 14 residues. Germline V gives CDR1 SGHVS, CDR2 FQNEAQ.